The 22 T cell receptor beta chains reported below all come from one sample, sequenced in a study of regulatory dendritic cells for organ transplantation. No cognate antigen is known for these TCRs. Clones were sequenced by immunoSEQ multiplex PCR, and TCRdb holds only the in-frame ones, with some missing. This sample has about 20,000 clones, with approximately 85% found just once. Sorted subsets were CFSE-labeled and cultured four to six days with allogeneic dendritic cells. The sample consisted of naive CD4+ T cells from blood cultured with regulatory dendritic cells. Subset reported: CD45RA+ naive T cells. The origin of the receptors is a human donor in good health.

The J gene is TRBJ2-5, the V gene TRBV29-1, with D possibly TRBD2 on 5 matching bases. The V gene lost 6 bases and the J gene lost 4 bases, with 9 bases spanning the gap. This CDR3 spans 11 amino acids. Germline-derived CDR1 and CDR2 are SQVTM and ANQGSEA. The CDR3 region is CSVSDSETQYF. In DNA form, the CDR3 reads TGCAGCGTCTCGGACTCAGAGACCCAGTACTTC.

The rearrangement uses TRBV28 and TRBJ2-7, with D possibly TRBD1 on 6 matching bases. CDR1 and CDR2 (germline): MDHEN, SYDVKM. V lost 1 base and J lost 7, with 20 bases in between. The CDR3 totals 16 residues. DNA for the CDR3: TGTGCCAGCAGTTTATATGGGGACAATAGTCTTGGGGAGCAGTACTTC. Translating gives CASSLYGDNSLGEQYF.

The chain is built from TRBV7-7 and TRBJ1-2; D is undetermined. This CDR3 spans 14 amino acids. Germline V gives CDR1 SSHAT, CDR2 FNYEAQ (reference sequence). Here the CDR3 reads CATSNGEVGYGYTF. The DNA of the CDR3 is TGTGCTACCTCGAATGGCGAAGTGGGCTATGGCTACACCTTC.

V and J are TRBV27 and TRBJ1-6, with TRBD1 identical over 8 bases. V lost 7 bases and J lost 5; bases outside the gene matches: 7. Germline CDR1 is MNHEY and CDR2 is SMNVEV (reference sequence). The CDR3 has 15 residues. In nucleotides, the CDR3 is TGTGCCAGCAAGACAGGGGCCCTGAATAATTCACCCCTCCACTTT. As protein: CASKTGALNNSPLHF.

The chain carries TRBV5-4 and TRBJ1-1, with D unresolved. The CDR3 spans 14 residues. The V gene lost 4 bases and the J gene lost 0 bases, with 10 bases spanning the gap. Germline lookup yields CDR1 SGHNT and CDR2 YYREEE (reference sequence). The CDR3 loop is CASSRIDLNTEAFF. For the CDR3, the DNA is TGTGCCAGCAGCCGGATCGATTTGAACACTGAAGCTTTCTTT. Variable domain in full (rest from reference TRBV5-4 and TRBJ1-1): ETGVTQSPTHLIKTRGQQVTLRCSSQSGHNTVSWYQQALGQGPQFIFQYYREEENGRGNFPPRFSGLQFPNYSSELNVNALELDDSALYLCASSRIDLNTEAFFGQGTRLTVV.

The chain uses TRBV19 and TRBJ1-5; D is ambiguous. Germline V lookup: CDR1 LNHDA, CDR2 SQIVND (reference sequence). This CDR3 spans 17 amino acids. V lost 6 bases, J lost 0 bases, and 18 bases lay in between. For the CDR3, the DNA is TGTGCCAGTAGCCCCGAGCCCCCCAGGTATAGCAATCAGCCCCAGCATTTT. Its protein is CASSPEPPRYSNQPQHF.

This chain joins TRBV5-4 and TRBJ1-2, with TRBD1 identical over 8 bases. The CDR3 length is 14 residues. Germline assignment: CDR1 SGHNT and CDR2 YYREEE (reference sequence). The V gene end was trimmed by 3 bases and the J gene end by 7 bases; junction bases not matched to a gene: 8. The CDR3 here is CASSYNRGFGGYTF. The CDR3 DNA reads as TGTGCCAGCAGCTACAACAGGGGGTTTGGTGGCTACACCTTC.

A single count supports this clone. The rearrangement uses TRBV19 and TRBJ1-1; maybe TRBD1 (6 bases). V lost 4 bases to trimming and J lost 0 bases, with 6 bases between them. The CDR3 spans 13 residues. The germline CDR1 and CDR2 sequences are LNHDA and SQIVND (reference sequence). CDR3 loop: CASSRTVNTEAFF. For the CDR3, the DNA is TGTGCCAGTAGTAGGACAGTGAACACTGAAGCTTTCTTT.

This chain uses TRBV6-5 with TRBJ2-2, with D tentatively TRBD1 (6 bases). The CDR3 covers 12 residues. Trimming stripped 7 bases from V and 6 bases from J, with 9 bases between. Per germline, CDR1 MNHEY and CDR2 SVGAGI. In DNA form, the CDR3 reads TGTGCCAGCACCTCAGGGGCCGGGGAGCTGTTTTTT. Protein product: CASTSGAGELFF.

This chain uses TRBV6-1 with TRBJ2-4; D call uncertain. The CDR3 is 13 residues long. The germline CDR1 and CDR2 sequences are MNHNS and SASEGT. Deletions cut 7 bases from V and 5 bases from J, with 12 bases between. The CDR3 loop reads CASTGRWQNIQYF. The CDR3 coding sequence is TGTGCCAGCACTGGCCGTTGGCAAAACATTCAGTACTTC.

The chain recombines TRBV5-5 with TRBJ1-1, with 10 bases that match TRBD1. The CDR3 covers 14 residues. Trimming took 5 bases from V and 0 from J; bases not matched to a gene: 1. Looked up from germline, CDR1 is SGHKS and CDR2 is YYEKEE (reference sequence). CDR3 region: CASRGQGLNTEAFF. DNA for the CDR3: TGTGCCAGCAGGGGACAGGGGTTGAACACTGAAGCTTTCTTT.

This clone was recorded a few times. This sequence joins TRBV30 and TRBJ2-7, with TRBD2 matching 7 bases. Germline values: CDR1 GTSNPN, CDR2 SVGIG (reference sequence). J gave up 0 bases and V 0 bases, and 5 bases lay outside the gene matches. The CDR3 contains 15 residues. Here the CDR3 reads CAWSVRLANSYEQYF. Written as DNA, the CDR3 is TGTGCCTGGAGTGTAAGACTAGCAAACTCCTACGAGCAGTACTTC.

The DNA for the CDR3 is TGTGCCAGCAGCTTGGGGACTAGCGGGAGGTTCGAGACCCAGTACTTC. Translation: CASSLGTSGRFETQYF. The chain couples TRBV7-2 to TRBJ2-5, with TRBD2 identical over 15 bases. This CDR3 has 16 residues. Trimming removed 3 bases from V and 5 bases from J; junction bases left unmatched: 4. Germline CDR1 SGHTA, CDR2 FQGNSA.

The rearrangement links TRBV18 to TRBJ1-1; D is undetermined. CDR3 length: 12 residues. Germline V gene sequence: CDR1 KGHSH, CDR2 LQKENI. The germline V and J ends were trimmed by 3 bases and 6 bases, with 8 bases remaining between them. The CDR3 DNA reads TGTGCCAGCTCACCGGATCGGGCTGAAGCTTTCTTT. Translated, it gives CASSPDRAEAFF.

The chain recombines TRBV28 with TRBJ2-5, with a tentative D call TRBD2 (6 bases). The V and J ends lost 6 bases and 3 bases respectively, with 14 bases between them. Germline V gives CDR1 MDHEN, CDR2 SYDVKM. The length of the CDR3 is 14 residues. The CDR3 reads CASSPIPGEETQYF. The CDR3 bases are TGTGCCAGCAGCCCAATACCGGGGGAAGAGACCCAGTACTTC.

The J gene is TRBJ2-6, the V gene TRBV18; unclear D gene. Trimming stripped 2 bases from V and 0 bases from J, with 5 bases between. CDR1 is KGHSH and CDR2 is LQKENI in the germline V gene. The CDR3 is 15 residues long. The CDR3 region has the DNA TGTGCCAGCTCACCAGGAATCTCTGGGGCCAACGTCCTGACTTTC. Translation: CASSPGISGANVLTF. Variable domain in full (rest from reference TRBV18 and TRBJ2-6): NAGVMQNPRHLVRRRGQEARLRCSPMKGHSHVYWYRQLPEEGLKFMVYLQKENIIDESGMPKERFSAEFPKEGPSILRIQQVVRGDSAAYFCASSPGISGANVLTFGAGSRLTVL.

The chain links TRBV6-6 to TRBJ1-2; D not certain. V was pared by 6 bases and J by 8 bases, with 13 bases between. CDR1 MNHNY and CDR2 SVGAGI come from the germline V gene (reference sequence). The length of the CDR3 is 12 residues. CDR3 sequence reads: CASRPTDSGYTF. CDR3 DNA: TGTGCCAGCAGACCTACAGATTCGGGCTACACCTTC.

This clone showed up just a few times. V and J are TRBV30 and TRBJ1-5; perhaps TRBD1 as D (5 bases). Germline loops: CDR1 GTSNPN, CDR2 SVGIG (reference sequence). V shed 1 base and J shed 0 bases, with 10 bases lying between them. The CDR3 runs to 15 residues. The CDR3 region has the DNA TGTGCCTGGAGTGGGCAGGGTTATAGCAATCAGCCCCAGCATTTT. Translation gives CAWSGQGYSNQPQHF. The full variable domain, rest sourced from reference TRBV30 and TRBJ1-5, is SQTIHQWPATLVQPVGSPLSLECTVEGTSNPNLYWYRQAAGRGLQLLFYSVGIGQISSEVPQNLSASRPQDRQFILSSKKLLLSDSGFYLCAWSGQGYSNQPQHFGDGTRLSIL.

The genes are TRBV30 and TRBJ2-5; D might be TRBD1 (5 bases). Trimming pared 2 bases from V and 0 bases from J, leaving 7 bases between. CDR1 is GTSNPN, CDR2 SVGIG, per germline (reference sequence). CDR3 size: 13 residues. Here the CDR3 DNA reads TGTGCCTGGAGTCAGGACAACCAAGAGACCCAGTACTTC. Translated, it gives CAWSQDNQETQYF.

The CDR3, as DNA: TGCGCCAGCAGCCAAGCAAGTTTAGGTGCCATGAACACTGAAGCTTTCTTT. This translates into CASSQASLGAMNTEAFF. The V gene is TRBV4-1, the J gene TRBJ1-1; no definite D call. With 1 base removed from V and 0 bases from J, the gap between germline ends came to 15 bases. The CDR3 extends over 17 amino acids. Germline values: CDR1 MGHRA, CDR2 YSYEKL.

The CDR3 bases are TGTGCCAGCAGTCTGCGGACAAAGGTCAACTATGGCTACACCTTC. Its protein product is CASSLRTKVNYGYTF. This chain uses TRBV27 with TRBJ1-2; possible D gene TRBD1, 5 bases. Per the germline V gene, CDR1 is MNHEY and CDR2 is SMNVEV (reference sequence). V dropped 5 bases and J dropped 2 bases, with 15 bases sitting between them. This CDR3 region has 15 residues.

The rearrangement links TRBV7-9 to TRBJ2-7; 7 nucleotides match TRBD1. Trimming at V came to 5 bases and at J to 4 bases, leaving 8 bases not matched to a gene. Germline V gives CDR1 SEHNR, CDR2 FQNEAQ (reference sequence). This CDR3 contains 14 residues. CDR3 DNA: TGTGCCAGCAGCATGGGACAGCAGCTATACGAGCAGTACTTC. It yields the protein CASSMGQQLYEQYF.